The clone carrying this T cell receptor beta chain has a handful of counts. This record comes from a study of technical replicates of blood from a few donors. The CDR3 has 16 amino acids. Germline lookup yields CDR1 LNHDA and CDR2 SQIVND (reference sequence). V shed 8 bases, J shed 2 bases, and the junction held 10 bases outside the gene matches. Profiling relied on immunoSEQ multiplex PCR, and the TCRdb table lists in-frame clones only, not all of them. The sample gives some 77,000 clones, around 86% of which show up once; about 5.1% is in the top ten. The sequenced material came from PBMCs. The receptor comes from a human donor in good health. Some clones in this sample may be carry-over from other donors' samples. The rearrangement joins TRBV19 to TRBJ2-1; 9 positions match TRBD1. DNA for the CDR3: TGTGCCAGTGCCCTTGGGACAGGGAAAACCTACAATGAGCAGTTCTTC. Its protein is CASALGTGKTYNEQFF.